This is a list of T cell receptor beta chains from one sample in a study of response to subunit inactivated influenza vaccine. TCRdb processed the RT-PCR reads anew with MiXCR; each CDR3 protein has one entry. The sample carries 750,000 to 850,000 distinct CDR3 sequences, about a fifth recorded once. The sample in question was PBMCs from blood, obtained 4 to 6 days after vaccination. The receptors stem from a man aged 50-59 years who received an inactivated influenza vaccine. Both conserved end residues are part of each CDR3. Fields, in order: CDR3 DNA, CDR3 protein, clone size, D gene, J gene, V gene. A D gene is named only where the DNA matches it firmly. Not every row has a clone size; where given, it reads once, few, many or a size class.

CDR3 DNA: TGTGCCAGCATCTCCCGGGCGAACACCGGGGAGCTGTTTTTT
CDR3 protein: CASISRANTGELFF
clone size: few
D gene: .
J gene: TRBJ2-2
V gene: TRBV11-2

CDR3 DNA: TGTGCCAGCAGCTTAGACGTTGAGGGTTACAATGAGCAGTTCTTC
CDR3 protein: CASSLDVEGYNEQFF
clone size: .
D gene: .
J gene: TRBJ2-1
V gene: TRBV11-2

CDR3 DNA: TGTGCCAGCAGCTTGGGGGAAGGGGAGCTGTTTTTT
CDR3 protein: CASSLGEGELFF
clone size: .
D gene: .
J gene: TRBJ2-2
V gene: TRBV5-5

CDR3 DNA: TGCGCCAGCAGCCAAGATAGGGGGGGCGGAGGCTACACCTTC
CDR3 protein: CASSQDRGGGGYTF
clone size: few
D gene: .
J gene: TRBJ1-2
V gene: TRBV4-3

CDR3 DNA: TGTGCCATCGGGACTCCATCGGAGAATGAGCAGTTCTTC
CDR3 protein: CAIGTPSENEQFF
clone size: few
D gene: .
J gene: TRBJ2-1
V gene: TRBV10-3

CDR3 DNA: TGCAGTGCTAGCGGACTAGCGGGGGGGCGTTTTTACAATGAGCAGTTCTTC
CDR3 protein: CSASGLAGGRFYNEQFF
clone size: .
D gene: TRBD2
J gene: TRBJ2-1
V gene: TRBV20-1

CDR3 DNA: TGTGCCAGCAGCGTAAGTGGGACAGATAACTACGAGCAGTACTTC
CDR3 protein: CASSVSGTDNYEQYF
clone size: .
D gene: TRBD1
J gene: TRBJ2-7
V gene: TRBV9

CDR3 DNA: TGTGCCAGCAGCATACAGGGTGCTTTGGGTGAAAAACTGTTTTTT
CDR3 protein: CASSIQGALGEKLFF
clone size: .
D gene: .
J gene: TRBJ1-4
V gene: TRBV5-4

CDR3 DNA: TGTGCCAGCAGCGTATCGTCTCAGAGGAACACCGGGGAGCTGTTTTTT
CDR3 protein: CASSVSSQRNTGELFF
clone size: .
D gene: .
J gene: TRBJ2-2
V gene: TRBV9

CDR3 DNA: TGTGCCAGCAGTGGTATAGCATTCTCCTACAATGAGCAGTTCTTC
CDR3 protein: CASSGIAFSYNEQFF
clone size: .
D gene: .
J gene: TRBJ2-1
V gene: TRBV6-1

CDR3 DNA: TGTGCCTGGAGTTGGCGAAGGGGGGAGGGGGCGCGACGAATCGGGGAGCTGTTTTTT
CDR3 protein: CAWSWRRGEGARRIGELFF
clone size: few
D gene: .
J gene: TRBJ2-2
V gene: TRBV30

CDR3 DNA: TGTGCCAGCAGTTCCGGGACAGGCATAGATACGCAGTATTTT
CDR3 protein: CASSSGTGIDTQYF
clone size: .
D gene: TRBD1
J gene: TRBJ2-3
V gene: TRBV12-3/TRBV12-4

CDR3 DNA: TGTGCCAGCAGCCCGGACAGGGCCACAGATACGCAGTATTTT
CDR3 protein: CASSPDRATDTQYF
clone size: few
D gene: TRBD1
J gene: TRBJ2-3
V gene: TRBV4-2

CDR3 DNA: TGTGCCAGCAGCTTACTTGGGACAGGATCACATCAGCCCCAGCATTTT
CDR3 protein: CASSLLGTGSHQPQHF
clone size: .
D gene: TRBD1
J gene: TRBJ1-5
V gene: TRBV7-8